This TCR beta chain was observed in a study of CD8 T cells in ankylosing spondylitis. Regarding the study as a whole: What appeared characteristic of ankylosing spondylitis blood was a TCR beta motif of eight highly homologous variants. The clones that were linked to disease were reported to be significantly enriched in matched synovial fluid samples from ankylosing spondylitis patients. Earlier literature documents some of the motif variants in reactive arthritis synovial fluid and blood.

This clonotype has a handful of counts. Its specificity is unknown. Quantitative molecular-barcoded 5'-RACE generated the TCR beta libraries. TCRdb re-derived calls from the 5' RACE reads in MiXCR, one entry per CDR3 protein. The profile shows 300,000 to 400,000 distinct CDR3 sequences, approximately 22% of them singletons. The CDR3 totals 15 residues. Trimming removed 0 bases from V and 0 bases from J, with 9 bases in between. Germline V gene data show CDR1 as MGHRA and CDR2 as YSYEKL. The clonotype comes from a male donor with ankylosing spondylitis or in good health (not recorded which). J is TRBJ2-7 and V is TRBV4-1; no firm D call. The sample consisted of blood, either unsorted or a sorted T cell fraction (not recorded which). The DNA for the CDR3 is TGCGCCAGCAGCCAAGAATCTGCCACCTCCTACGAGCAGTACTTC. Protein: CASSQESATSYEQYF.